A selection of T cell receptor beta chains follows, all from one sample in a study of control samples from healthy donors and cancer patients. Here immunoSEQ multiplex PCR was the method, and the copy in TCRdb shows in-frame clones only, minus some. The sample has under 75,000 clones; about nine tenths are singletons. Sequenced sample: PBMCs. The receptors originated from a woman aged 50 to 60 with colorectal cancer. Each CDR3 is given with its conserved first and last residue. The order of the fields is D gene, J gene, clone size, V gene, CDR3 DNA, CDR3 protein. D genes are given only for firm matches. Part of the rows lack a size; the others show once, few, many or a class for expanded clones.

D: -
J: TRBJ1-1
size: -
V: TRBV7-8
DNA: TGTGCCAGCAGCTTAGCGCCTTGGTCCTTGGGCACTGAAGCTTTCTTT
CDR3: CASSLAPWSLGTEAFF

D: -
J: TRBJ1-4
size: -
V: TRBV27
DNA: TGTGCCAGCAGACCATCTCGACAGGAAGAATGGGAAAAACTGTTTTTT
CDR3: CASRPSRQEEWEKLFF

D: -
J: TRBJ1-2
size: -
V: TRBV19
DNA: TGTGCCAGTAGTACTCTAGAGGGGGGACTGCTCTATGGCTACACCTTC
CDR3: CASSTLEGGLLYGYTF

D: -
J: TRBJ2-2
size: -
V: TRBV3-1/TRBV3-2
DNA: TGTGCCAGCACCCAGGGGGGCCTGGCCACCGGGGAGCTGTTTTTT
CDR3: CASTQGGLATGELFF

D: -
J: TRBJ1-2
size: -
V: TRBV5-6
DNA: TGTGCCAGCAGCTCCTACTCTACAGGAACGGGCGGCTACACCTTC
CDR3: CASSSYSTGTGGYTF

D: TRBD2
J: TRBJ2-4
size: -
V: TRBV9
DNA: TGTGCCAGCAGCGGGGATCTAGCGGGAGAAAACATTCAGTACTTC
CDR3: CASSGDLAGENIQYF

D: TRBD1
J: TRBJ2-1
size: -
V: TRBV29-1
DNA: TGCAGCGTTGCTACTGGGACAGGGGGACTCGAGCAGTTCTTC
CDR3: CSVATGTGGLEQFF

D: TRBD2
J: TRBJ2-1
size: once
V: TRBV7-3
DNA: TGTGCCAGCAGCCCCTCGACTAGCGGTTACAATGAGCAGTTCTTC
CDR3: CASSPSTSGYNEQFF

D: -
J: TRBJ1-3
size: -
V: TRBV3-1/TRBV3-2
DNA: TGTGCCAGCAGCCAAGGGGTGCCCTCTGGAAACACCATATATTTT
CDR3: CASSQGVPSGNTIYF

D: -
J: TRBJ1-2
size: -
V: TRBV7-9
DNA: TGTGCCAGCAGCTTAGGGACAGAGAACTATGGCTACACCTTC
CDR3: CASSLGTENYGYTF

D: -
J: TRBJ1-5
size: -
V: TRBV18
DNA: TGTGCCAGCTCACCGGGCGTTGCGAGCAATCAGCCCCAGCATTTT
CDR3: CASSPGVASNQPQHF

D: -
J: TRBJ2-2
size: -
V: TRBV6-5
DNA: TGTGCCAGCAGTTACTCGGGGGGTGCCGGGGAGCTGTTTTTT
CDR3: CASSYSGGAGELFF

D: -
J: TRBJ2-3
size: -
V: TRBV6-5
DNA: TGTGCCAGCAGTTTAGCGGGCACAGATACGCAGTATTTT
CDR3: CASSLAGTDTQYF

D: -
J: TRBJ1-5
size: -
V: TRBV12-3/TRBV12-4
DNA: TGTGCCAGCAGTTTCCTGAGCCAGCCCCAGCATTTT
CDR3: CASSFLSQPQHF

D: -
J: TRBJ2-5
size: -
V: TRBV7-6
DNA: TGTGCCAGCAGCACGGGGACGGTGGACTGGACGTACCAAGAGACCCAGTACTTC
CDR3: CASSTGTVDWTYQETQYF

D: TRBD1
J: TRBJ1-4
size: once
V: TRBV7-6
DNA: TGTGCCAGCAGCTTAGCCCGCGGACAGGGTCAGGAAAAACTGTTTTTT
CDR3: CASSLARGQGQEKLFF

D: -
J: TRBJ1-1
size: -
V: TRBV9
DNA: TGTGCCAGCAGCGTCAACGGACACACTGAAGCTTTCTTT
CDR3: CASSVNGHTEAFF

D: TRBD2
J: TRBJ2-5
size: -
V: TRBV2
DNA: TGTGCCAGCAGTGAAATTGCGGGGGGGGGCCCAGAGACCCAGTACTTC
CDR3: CASSEIAGGGPETQYF

D: -
J: TRBJ2-3
size: -
V: TRBV19
DNA: TGTGCCAGTAGTATAGTAGGGGAAGGAGATACGCAGTATTTT
CDR3: CASSIVGEGDTQYF

D: -
J: TRBJ1-1
size: -
V: TRBV18
DNA: TGTGCCAGCTCACCACAGGGGGACACTGAAGCTTTCTTT
CDR3: CASSPQGDTEAFF

D: -
J: TRBJ2-3
size: once
V: TRBV11-1
DNA: TGTGCCAGCCAGCGCGGCCGGGGAAATACGCAGTATTTT
CDR3: CASQRGRGNTQYF

D: TRBD1
J: TRBJ1-3
size: -
V: TRBV5-1
DNA: TGCGCCAGCAGCTTGGACCTACGACAGGGTGGAGGAAACACCATATATTTT
CDR3: CASSLDLRQGGGNTIYF

D: TRBD1
J: TRBJ1-2
size: -
V: TRBV9
DNA: TGTGCCAGCAGCAGCTACAGGGGGACCAACTATGGCTACACCTTC
CDR3: CASSSYRGTNYGYTF

D: -
J: TRBJ2-7
size: -
V: TRBV3-1/TRBV3-2
DNA: TGTGCCAGCAGCGCCGGGAGTTACGAGCAGTACTTC
CDR3: CASSAGSYEQYF

D: TRBD1
J: TRBJ1-5
size: few
V: TRBV29-1
DNA: TGCAGCGTGAGGGACAGGGGCAATCAGCCCCAGCATTTT
CDR3: CSVRDRGNQPQHF

D: TRBD1
J: TRBJ1-3
size: -
V: TRBV3-1/TRBV3-2
DNA: TGTGCCAGCAGCCACGGGACAGAAGACATCACCCCGTTGGGTAACACCATATATTTT
CDR3: CASSHGTEDITPLGNTIYF

D: -
J: TRBJ2-7
size: -
V: TRBV4-2
DNA: TGTGCCAGCAGCTCCGTTAGCGAAGGGCGCGAGCAGTACTTC
CDR3: CASSSVSEGREQYF

D: -
J: TRBJ1-6
size: -
V: TRBV3-1/TRBV3-2
DNA: TGTGCCAGCAGCCAAGCCCAGGAATCACCCCTCCACTTT
CDR3: CASSQAQESPLHF

D: -
J: TRBJ2-7
size: -
V: TRBV20-1
DNA: TGCAGTGCTAGACAGGGCGACGAGCAGTACTTC
CDR3: CSARQGDEQYF

D: TRBD1
J: TRBJ2-5
size: -
V: TRBV28
DNA: TGTGCCAGCAGTCCCTACCGGGACAGGGACCCCTCGAAAGGAGAGACCCAGTACTTC
CDR3: CASSPYRDRDPSKGETQYF

D: -
J: TRBJ1-5
size: -
V: TRBV5-1
DNA: TGCGCCAGCAGCTTACTGGGTTATAGCAATCAGCCCCAGCATTTT
CDR3: CASSLLGYSNQPQHF

D: -
J: TRBJ1-2
size: -
V: TRBV19
DNA: TGTGCCAGTAGTATAGATCTGGGCAGGATCGCATATGGCTACACCTTC
CDR3: CASSIDLGRIAYGYTF

D: -
J: TRBJ1-5
size: -
V: TRBV28
DNA: TGTGCCAGCAGTTTGGAAGGGTTAAATCAGCCCCAGCATTTT
CDR3: CASSLEGLNQPQHF